A selection of T cell receptor beta chains follows, all from one sample in a study of CD4 T cells in relation to SARS-CoV-2 and coronaviruses. Measured with immunoSEQ multiplex PCR; TCRdb has only the in-frame clones, and not every one. The top ten clones hold 4.5% of a sample with tens of thousands of clones, approximately 86% of them seen once. Antigens of these TCRs are unknown. Sequencing was performed on naive CD4+ T cells from PBMCs, cultured in vitro. The source is an adult with COVID-19. Each CDR3 is given with its conserved first and last residue. D genes are given only for firm matches. Clone sizes are given selectively: once, few, many, or a class where the clone is expanded.

>.|TRBJ2-5|TRBD2|TRBV2
CASSSTSGTGETQYF
TGTGCCAGCAGTTCGACTAGCGGGACTGGGGAGACCCAGTACTTC
>.|TRBJ2-2|TRBD1|TRBV27
CASSLWDRGRNGELFF
TGTGCCAGCAGTTTGTGGGACAGGGGCCGAAACGGGGAGCTGTTTTTT
>few|TRBJ1-5|.|TRBV5-6
CASSFGGNQPQHF
TGTGCCAGCAGCTTTGGCGGCAATCAGCCCCAGCATTTT
>once|TRBJ2-3|.|TRBV9
CASSEPLVGRTDTQYF
TGTGCCAGCAGCGAACCCTTGGTAGGCCGCACAGATACGCAGTATTTT
>.|TRBJ1-1|.|TRBV27
CASSSLSPLLNTEAFF
TGTGCCAGCAGTTCTCTCTCGCCGCTACTGAACACTGAAGCTTTCTTT
>.|TRBJ2-7|.|TRBV5-1
CASSLLSGPSYEQYF
TGCGCCAGCAGCTTGCTCAGCGGACCCTCCTACGAGCAGTACTTC
>.|TRBJ1-1|.|TRBV21-1
CASSKESVRDSNTEAFF
TGTGCCAGCAGCAAAGAGTCGGTCCGGGACAGCAACACTGAAGCTTTCTTT
>.|TRBJ1-5|TRBD1|TRBV28
CASSLAQGGNQPQHF
TGTGCCAGCAGTTTAGCCCAGGGGGGCAATCAGCCCCAGCATTTT
>.|TRBJ2-7|TRBD2|TRBV11-2
CASRLRSEREYPGEQYF
TGTGCCAGCAGATTGCGGTCCGAGCGGGAGTATCCGGGCGAGCAGTACTTC
>few|TRBJ1-1|.|TRBV18
CASSPRAANTEAFF
TGTGCCAGCTCACCACGGGCAGCGAACACTGAAGCTTTCTTT
>.|TRBJ2-2|.|TRBV5-1
CASSLALGEPSRAGELFF
TGCGCCAGCAGCTTGGCCCTTGGAGAACCCTCCCGAGCCGGGGAGCTGTTTTTT
>.|TRBJ1-6|.|TRBV4-1
CASSSPAGNSPLHF
TGCGCCAGCTCGTCCCCGGCGGGAAATTCACCCCTCCACTTT
>.|TRBJ2-3|TRBD2|TRBV7-6
CASSPGTSGRAGDTQYF
TGTGCCAGCAGCCCCGGGACTAGCGGGAGGGCCGGAGATACGCAGTATTTT
>.|TRBJ1-4|.|TRBV5-1
CASAKGPATNEKLFF
TGCGCCAGCGCGAAGGGGCCTGCAACTAATGAAAAACTGTTTTTT
>.|TRBJ2-2|.|TRBV5-6
CASTLTAPSNRNTGELFF
TGTGCCAGCACACTGACGGCTCCCTCGAACAGGAACACCGGGGAGCTGTTTTTT
>.|TRBJ1-4|TRBD1|TRBV12-5
CASNKTGPIDHATNEKLFF
TGTGCTAGCAACAAGACAGGGCCGATCGACCATGCAACTAATGAAAAACTGTTTTTT
>.|TRBJ2-5|.|TRBV7-6
CASSPQLTPGETQYF
TGTGCCAGCAGCCCCCAGTTGACACCGGGGGAGACCCAGTACTTC
>.|TRBJ2-1|.|TRBV27
CASKKEGANYNEQFF
TGTGCCAGCAAGAAGGAAGGGGCCAACTACAATGAGCAGTTCTTC
>.|TRBJ2-3|.|TRBV11-1
CASSLSRGDTQYF
TGTGCCAGCAGCTTAAGTCGCGGGGATACGCAGTATTTT
>.|TRBJ1-2|.|TRBV4-2
CASSQDPTVPYGYTF
TGTGCCAGCAGCCAAGATCCGACAGTCCCTTATGGCTACACCTTC
>few|TRBJ2-2|TRBD2|TRBV5-1
CASAKGLAGRAGELFF
TGCGCCAGCGCGAAGGGACTAGCGGGAAGGGCCGGGGAGCTGTTTTTT
>.|TRBJ1-5|.|TRBV6-1
CASSAGVVARGQPQHF
TGTGCCAGCAGTGCCGGGGTGGTCGCTCGGGGTCAGCCCCAGCATTTT
>.|TRBJ1-4|.|TRBV21-1
CASSKAGGDLKEKLFF
TGTGCCAGCAGCAAAGCGGGGGGGGACTTAAAAGAAAAACTGTTTTTT
>.|TRBJ2-7|.|TRBV11-2
CASSLFGTSTYEQYF
TGTGCCAGCAGCTTATTTGGGACTTCAACCTACGAGCAGTACTTC
>.|TRBJ2-6|.|TRBV3-1/TRBV3-2
CASSLPRAGANVLTF
TGTGCCAGCAGCCTCCCGAGGGCTGGGGCCAACGTCCTGACTTTC
>.|TRBJ2-1|TRBD2|TRBV5-1
CASSSRLADFYNEQFF
TGCGCCAGCAGCTCCCGACTAGCGGATTTCTACAATGAGCAGTTCTTC
>.|TRBJ2-2|.|TRBV6-6
CASSYSRRDTGELFF
TGTGCCAGCAGTTACTCAAGGCGGGACACCGGGGAGCTGTTTTTT
>few|TRBJ1-1|.|TRBV4-2
CASSQVSTANTEAFF
TGTGCCAGCAGCCAAGTATCGACAGCGAACACTGAAGCTTTCTTT
>.|TRBJ1-6|.|TRBV9
CASSPSTDSYNSPLHF
TGTGCCAGCAGCCCAAGCACAGACTCCTATAATTCACCCCTCCACTTT
>once|TRBJ2-2|TRBD1|TRBV4-1
CASSQVRQGARSAGELFF
TGCGCCAGCAGCCAAGTGCGTCAGGGGGCGAGATCTGCCGGGGAGCTGTTTTTT
>.|TRBJ2-5|.|TRBV5-4
CASSLEATQETQYF
TGTGCCAGCAGCTTGGAAGCTACCCAAGAGACCCAGTACTTC
>once|TRBJ2-5|TRBD2|TRBV5-4
CASSLLGLAGETQYF
TGTGCCAGCAGCTTGTTAGGACTAGCCGGCGAGACCCAGTACTTC
>.|TRBJ2-1|TRBD2|TRBV28
CVSSPILAGAGNEQFF
TGTGTCAGCAGCCCTATACTAGCGGGAGCGGGCAATGAGCAGTTCTTC
>.|TRBJ2-1|TRBD2|TRBV7-7
CASSLSLLAGHNEQFF
TGTGCTAGCAGCTTATCCCTGCTAGCGGGGCACAATGAGCAGTTCTTC
>.|TRBJ1-1|.|TRBV5-1
CASSLGQDTEAFF
TGCGCCAGCAGCTTGGGGCAAGACACTGAAGCTTTCTTT
>.|TRBJ1-6|.|TRBV28
CASSAGRYNSPLHF
TGTGCCAGCAGTGCGGGGAGGTATAATTCACCCCTCCACTTT
>.|TRBJ1-1|.|TRBV5-1
CASSFSLRANTEAFF
TGCGCCAGCAGCTTCTCGCTTCGGGCGAACACTGAAGCTTTCTTT
>.|TRBJ2-3|TRBD2|TRBV27
CASSHPRSGSGRPDTQYF
TGTGCCAGCAGTCATCCCCGGAGCGGAAGCGGGAGGCCAGATACGCAGTATTTT
>.|TRBJ2-7|.|TRBV5-6
CASSFRSGRAVYEQYF
TGTGCCAGCAGCTTTAGGTCAGGCAGGGCAGTCTACGAGCAGTACTTC
>few|TRBJ2-1|.|TRBV5-4
CASSLGPVSEQFF
TGTGCCAGCAGCTTGGGACCCGTTAGTGAGCAGTTCTTC
>few|TRBJ1-5|.|TRBV30
CAWTGPPGQPQHF
TGTGCCTGGACAGGGCCTCCGGGTCAGCCCCAGCATTTT
>.|TRBJ1-2|.|TRBV19
CASSIGGRDNYGYTF
TGTGCCAGTAGTATAGGGGGCAGAGACAACTATGGCTACACCTTC
>once|TRBJ2-3|TRBD2|TRBV30
CAWSVIYGRERTDTQYF
TGTGCCTGGAGTGTAATTTACGGGCGGGAGCGTACAGATACGCAGTATTTT
>.|TRBJ2-7|.|TRBV28
CASSLGGAQERYEQYF
TGTGCCAGCAGTTTAGGAGGCGCGCAAGAAAGATACGAGCAGTACTTC
>.|TRBJ1-2|.|TRBV28
CASSLFSENYGYTF
TGTGCCAGCAGTTTATTCTCGGAAAACTATGGCTACACCTTC
>.|TRBJ2-2|TRBD1|TRBV6-6
CASTYGQGTGELFF
TGTGCCAGCACATACGGACAGGGAACCGGGGAGCTGTTTTTT
>once|TRBJ2-7|TRBD2|TRBV24-1
CATSDPTGGVYEQYF
TGTGCCACCAGTGACCCGACGGGGGGAGTCTACGAGCAGTACTTC
>.|TRBJ2-7|TRBD2|TRBV20-1
CSASTSGSYEQYF
TGCAGTGCTAGTACTAGCGGGAGTTACGAGCAGTACTTC
>.|TRBJ2-7|.|TRBV5-1
CASSLEVGHDEQYF
TGCGCCAGCAGCTTGGAAGTGGGGCACGACGAGCAGTACTTC
>.|TRBJ1-2|.|TRBV2
CASSGDVSSGYTF
TGTGCCAGCAGTGGGGACGTCTCTTCGGGCTACACCTTC
>few|TRBJ1-3|.|TRBV18
CASSPPGDEGNTIYF
TGTGCCAGCTCACCACCGGGGGATGAAGGAAACACCATATATTTT
>.|TRBJ2-3|TRBD2|TRBV29-1
CSVAYTGGGRTDTQYF
TGCAGCGTCGCCTACACGGGGGGGGGAAGGACAGATACGCAGTATTTT
>few|TRBJ1-5|.|TRBV18
CASRQSILDSNQPQHF
TGTGCCAGCCGCCAAAGCATTCTTGATAGCAATCAGCCCCAGCATTTT
>.|TRBJ2-3|TRBD2|TRBV30
CAWSVTAGTITDTQYF
TGTGCCTGGAGTGTGACAGCCGGGACTATCACAGATACGCAGTATTTT
>.|TRBJ2-3|.|TRBV4-3
CASSQEVGADTQYF
TGCGCCAGCAGCCAAGAAGTTGGGGCAGATACGCAGTATTTT
>.|TRBJ2-4|TRBD2|TRBV24-1
CATSVASGNGNIQYF
TGTGCCACCAGTGTTGCTAGCGGGAACGGAAACATTCAGTACTTC
>few|TRBJ2-2|TRBD2|TRBV5-4
CASSLVTSGNTGELFF
TGTGCCAGCAGCTTGGTTACTAGCGGGAACACCGGGGAGCTGTTTTTT
>.|TRBJ2-7|.|TRBV7-9
CASSAGTYEQYF
TGTGCCAGCAGCGCCGGGACTTACGAGCAGTACTTC
>few|TRBJ2-1|.|TRBV4-2
CASSQGSDYNEQFF
TGTGCCAGCAGCCAAGGGTCCGACTACAATGAGCAGTTCTTC